The 24 T cell receptor beta chains in this list originate from one sample, sequenced in a study of beta chain features in type 1 diabetes. General study results and limits: In all four CD4+ subsets, TCRB CDR3 length was significantly, moderately reduced in type 1 diabetes.

What these receptors recognize is not known. Reverse transcription of all isolated RNA meant that expressed TCRB transcripts were sequenced. The assay was immunoSEQ multiplex PCR, and TCRdb's table has in-frame clones only and misses some. The sample gives 600,000 to 700,000 clones, 9.5% to 15% of which show up once; around 0.12% is in the top ten. Sequencing was performed on naive CD4+ T cells from blood. The origin of the receptors is a man aged 25 to 45 with type 1 diabetes.

The V gene is TRBV27, the J gene TRBJ2-3; tentative D call: TRBD2 (6 bases). The germline CDR1 and CDR2 sequences are MNHEY and SMNVEV (reference sequence). The ends were cut back, 5 bases at V and 9 bases at J, with 24 bases in the middle. The CDR3 sequence is 16 residues long. CDR3 bases: TGTGCCAGCAGTCAGAACCGAGGAAATGGCGGGATCACGCAGTATTTT. Its protein product is CASSQNRGNGGITQYF.

This clone was detected a few times. Other DNA sequences from this sample encode an identical CDR3 as well. The chain recombines TRBV9 with TRBJ2-5; 8 nucleotides agree with TRBD1. CDR3 size: 15 residues. The germline CDR1 and CDR2 sequences are SGDLS and YYNGEE. The trim removed 0 bases at V and 1 base at J, leaving 2 bases unmatched. The CDR3 coding sequence is TGTGCCAGCAGCGTAGCAGGGGGCCGCCAAGAGACCCAGTACTTC. It encodes CASSVAGGRQETQYF. The full variable domain, with the rest looked up from reference TRBV9 and TRBJ2-5, is DSGVTQTPKHLITATGQRVTLRCSPRSGDLSVYWYQQSLDQGLQFLIQYYNGEERAKGNILERFSAQQFPDLHSELNLSSLELGDSALYFCASSVAGGRQETQYFGPGTRLLVL.

The CDR3 DNA reads as TGTGCCAGCAGCTTACAGACGGATTCACCCCTCCACTTT. The encoded protein is CASSLQTDSPLHF. The chain has TRBV5-4 and TRBJ1-6; D is undetermined. The CDR3 extends over 13 amino acids. V gave up 2 bases and J gave up 8 bases, with 8 bases separating them. Germline CDR1 SGHNT, CDR2 YYREEE (reference sequence). Using reference TRBV5-4 and TRBJ1-6 for the parts outside the CDR3, the full variable domain is ETGVTQSPTHLIKTRGQQVTLRCSSQSGHNTVSWYQQALGQGPQFIFQYYREEENGRGNFPPRFSGLQFPNYSSELNVNALELDDSALYLCASSLQTDSPLHFGNGTRLTVT.

This clone was recorded a few times. The chain couples TRBV9 to TRBJ1-1, with D hard to call. V was clipped by 4 bases and J by 1 base, with 11 bases between them. The germline gives CDR1 SGDLS, CDR2 YYNGEE. This CDR3 is built from 14 residues. The CDR3 reads CASSLRTGNTEAFF. CDR3 bases: TGTGCCAGCAGCCTTAGGACGGGGAACACTGAAGCTTTCTTT.

A single count supports this clone. V gene TRBV5-6 combines with J gene TRBJ1-3; D gene ambiguous. The V and J ends lost 2 bases and 0 bases respectively, with 6 bases between them. The V gene's germline CDR1 is SGHDT and CDR2 YYEEEE. This CDR3 has 14 amino acids. DNA of the CDR3: TGTGCCAGCAGCTTAGTTAGCTCTGGAAACACCATATATTTT. It is translated as CASSLVSSGNTIYF.

Only a few counts were recorded for this clone. The CDR3 sequence is CASSLDRYTGELFF. The CDR3, as DNA: TGTGCCAGCAGCTTGGACAGATACACCGGGGAGCTGTTTTTT. The chain carries TRBV7-2 and TRBJ2-2; TRBD1 is a possible D gene (6 bases). Trimming took 3 bases from V and 3 from J, leaving 8 bases between them. The CDR3 extends over 14 amino acids. Per the germline V gene, CDR1 is SGHTA and CDR2 is FQGNSA.

Worth noting for this clone: This sample also contains other DNA sequences that code for the same CDR3. This chain joins TRBV27 and TRBJ1-3; D is ambiguous. The CDR3 length is 14 residues. Germline-derived CDR1 and CDR2 are MNHEY and SMNVEV (reference sequence). The germline V and J ends were trimmed by 4 bases and 2 bases, with 9 bases remaining between them. The CDR3 protein is CASSSSGAGNTIYF. In DNA, the CDR3 is TGTGCCAGCAGTTCATCGGGTGCTGGAAACACCATATATTTT.

This clone was counted between two and nine times. Other DNA sequences in the same sample also yield this CDR3. This sequence joins TRBV18 and TRBJ2-1; 10 bases are a match to TRBD2. With 0 bases clipped from V and 8 bases from J, the junction kept 4 bases outside the gene matches. The CDR3 consists of 15 residues. The germline V gene encodes CDR1 KGHSH and CDR2 LQKENI. CDR3 coding DNA: TGTGCCAGCTCACCACCGGGACTAGCGTTGGATGAGCAGTTCTTC. Protein product: CASSPPGLALDEQFF.

This clone was seen a handful of times. The chain links TRBV7-9 to TRBJ1-6; D unresolved. Trimming pared 5 bases from V and 8 bases from J, leaving 13 bases between. The CDR3 contains 14 residues. CDR1 is SEHNR and CDR2 is FQNEAQ in the germline V gene (reference sequence). The CDR3 DNA reads as TGTGCCAGCAGCCCGGGAACAGAACATTCACCCCTCCACTTT. Its translation is CASSPGTEHSPLHF.

This clone showed up just a few times. Distinct nucleotide sequences in the sample also encode this CDR3. The V call is TRBV7-2, the J call TRBJ2-3; either TRBD1 or TRBD2 may fit D (5 bases each). CDR1 and CDR2 from the germline V gene are SGHTA and FQGNSA. The CDR3 totals 14 residues. Deletions cut 2 bases from V and 0 bases from J, with 6 bases between. DNA for the CDR3: TGTGCCAGCAGCTTAAGGGACAGCACAGATACGCAGTATTTT. Translation gives CASSLRDSTDTQYF.

This clone appeared a few times. This CDR3 is CASSPSSPPDTQYF. In DNA, the CDR3 is TGTGCCAGCAGCCCATCCTCCCCCCCAGATACGCAGTATTTT. V is TRBV7-2 and J is TRBJ2-3, with D hard to call. With 5 bases removed from V and 4 bases from J, the gap between germline ends came to 13 bases. The CDR3 runs to 14 residues. Germline CDR1 SGHTA, CDR2 FQGNSA.

There are a few counts of this clone. The CDR3 DNA sequence: TGTGCCAGCAGCGTAGGGGACCCAACCTACGAGCAGTACTTC. Translation: CASSVGDPTYEQYF. The genes are TRBV9 and TRBJ2-7; D could derive from TRBD1 or TRBD2 (5 bases each). With 0 bases removed from V and 2 bases from J, the gap between germline ends came to 9 bases. Germline V gene sequence: CDR1 SGDLS, CDR2 YYNGEE. There are 14 residues in the CDR3.

The sample holds a few counts of this clone. V gene TRBV5-4 combines with J gene TRBJ2-3; D is possibly TRBD1 or TRBD2 (5 bases each). CDR1 and CDR2 (germline): SGHNT, YYREEE (reference sequence). V was cut by 4 bases and J by 4 bases, with 16 bases left in between. This CDR3 region has 15 residues. The CDR3: CASSDRDLAADTQYF. The CDR3 region has the DNA TGTGCCAGCAGCGACCGGGACCTTGCCGCAGATACGCAGTATTTT.

In its sample, this clone was seen a few times. J is TRBJ1-1 and V is TRBV7-9; D is ambiguous. V shed 3 bases and J shed 4 bases, with 15 bases lying between them. CDR1 and CDR2 (germline): SEHNR, FQNEAQ (reference sequence). This CDR3 comprises 15 residues. CDR3 protein: CASSFTAGLSTEAFF. CDR3 in DNA: TGTGCCAGCAGCTTTACCGCGGGGTTGAGCACTGAAGCTTTCTTT.

The sample holds a few counts of this clone. The genes are TRBV4-2 and TRBJ1-3; unclear D gene. Germline V gene lookup returns CDR1 LGHNA and CDR2 YNFKEQ. Trimming took off 0 bases at V and 0 bases at J, with 15 bases between the two ends. The CDR3 runs to 18 residues. The CDR3 DNA reads TGTGCCAGCAGCCAAGATTTGATCTTGAGACACTCTGGAAACACCATATATTTT. The encoded protein is CASSQDLILRHSGNTIYF.

In regard to this clone: The sample holds other DNA sequences that translate to the same CDR3. The chain joins TRBV29-1 to TRBJ2-7; 8 nucleotides line up with TRBD1. The CDR3 is made up of 13 amino acids. With 5 bases clipped from V and 3 bases from J, the junction kept 6 bases outside the gene matches. Germline V CDR1 and CDR2: SQVTM, ANQGSEA. The chain's CDR3 is CSVTGTGFYEQYF. The CDR3 DNA is TGCAGCGTTACCGGGACAGGATTCTACGAGCAGTACTTC.

The chain is built from TRBV29-1 and TRBJ1-4; a possible D gene is TRBD1 (5 bases). Germline V gene sequence: CDR1 SQVTM, CDR2 ANQGSEA. The CDR3 sequence is 15 residues long. V was clipped by 7 bases and J by 5 bases, with 20 bases between them. The CDR3 protein is CSALRAGAGNEKLFF. The CDR3 nucleotides read TGCAGCGCCCTGAGGGCCGGGGCGGGAAATGAAAAACTGTTTTTT.

V usage is TRBV9 and J usage is TRBJ2-5; weak D call: TRBD1 (6 bases). Trimming took 0 bases from V and 5 from J, leaving 11 bases between them. The CDR3 length is 14 residues. Germline V gene data show CDR1 as SGDLS and CDR2 as YYNGEE. CDR3 in amino acids: CASSVEGVGETQYF. Here the CDR3 DNA reads TGTGCCAGCAGCGTAGAGGGGGTCGGGGAGACCCAGTACTTC.

A few counts support this clone. The J gene is TRBJ2-7, the V gene TRBV5-4; the match to TRBD2 covers 9 bases. The CDR3 consists of 14 residues. Germline CDR1 SGHNT, CDR2 YYREEE (reference sequence). Trimming cost V 3 bases and J 3 bases; bases outside gene matches: 4. CDR3 region: CASSWSGGNYEQYF. CDR3 coding DNA: TGTGCCAGCAGCTGGAGCGGGGGGAACTACGAGCAGTACTTC.

The J gene is TRBJ2-3, the V gene TRBV4-2, with 7 positions matching TRBD1. This CDR3 is 15 amino acids long. CDR1 is LGHNA, CDR2 YNFKEQ, per germline. Losses at the gene ends were 0 bases for V and 2 bases for J; bases not matched to a gene: 2. CDR3 loop: CASSQDRGHTDTQYF. The CDR3 coding sequence is TGTGCCAGCAGCCAAGATAGGGGGCACACAGATACGCAGTATTTT.

This clone has only a few counts. The chain links TRBV25-1 to TRBJ2-2; 8 bases map to TRBD1. Germline CDR1 MGHDK, CDR2 SYGVNS. CDR3 length equals 13 residues. V lost 4 bases to trimming and J lost 6 bases; unmatched junction nucleotides: 1. CDR3 protein: CASSGQGPGELFF. The CDR3 coding sequence is TGTGCCAGCAGTGGACAGGGGCCCGGGGAGCTGTTTTTT.

In its sample, this clone was seen a few times. This sequence joins TRBV5-4 and TRBJ2-3; TRBD1 agrees at 7 bases. The V gene end was trimmed by 4 bases and the J gene end by 0 bases; junction bases not matched to a gene: 14. Germline V gives CDR1 SGHNT, CDR2 YYREEE (reference sequence). The CDR3 sequence is 18 residues long. The CDR3 bases are TGTGCCAGCAGCCCGCGGACAGGCTTGCTATCTAGCACAGATACGCAGTATTTT. This translates into CASSPRTGLLSSTDTQYF.

This clone has just a few counts. V gene TRBV14 combines with J gene TRBJ2-1; 8 bases are shared with TRBD1. Trimming took 0 bases from V and 1 from J; bases not matched to a gene: 5. The CDR3 has 17 residues. CDR1 and CDR2 from the germline V gene are SGHDN and FVKESK. The CDR3 loop is CASSQDRTGKSYNEQFF. The CDR3 DNA sequence: TGTGCCAGCAGCCAAGATAGGACAGGGAAGTCCTACAATGAGCAGTTCTTC.

The V call is TRBV28, the J call TRBJ1-2; no clear D gene. Germline V lookup: CDR1 MDHEN, CDR2 SYDVKM. This CDR3 has 14 residues. V was trimmed by 11 bases and J by 2 bases, leaving 18 bases between them. This chain's CDR3 is CAARSGPRNYGYTF. The CDR3 DNA reads as TGTGCCGCTAGAAGTGGGCCACGAAACTATGGCTACACCTTC.